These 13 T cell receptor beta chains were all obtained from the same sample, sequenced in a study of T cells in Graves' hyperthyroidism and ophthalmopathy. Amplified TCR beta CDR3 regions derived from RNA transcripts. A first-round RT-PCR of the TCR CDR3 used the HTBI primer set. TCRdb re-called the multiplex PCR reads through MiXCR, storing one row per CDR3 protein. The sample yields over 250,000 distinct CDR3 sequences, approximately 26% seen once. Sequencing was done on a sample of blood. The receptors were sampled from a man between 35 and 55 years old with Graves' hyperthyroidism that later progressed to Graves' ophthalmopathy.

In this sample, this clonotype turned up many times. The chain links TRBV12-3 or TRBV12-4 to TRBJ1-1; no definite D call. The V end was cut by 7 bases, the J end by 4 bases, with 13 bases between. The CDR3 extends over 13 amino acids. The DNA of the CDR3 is TGTGCCAGCACCCGGGCCCCGGGCACTGAAGCTTTCTTT. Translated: CASTRAPGTEAFF.

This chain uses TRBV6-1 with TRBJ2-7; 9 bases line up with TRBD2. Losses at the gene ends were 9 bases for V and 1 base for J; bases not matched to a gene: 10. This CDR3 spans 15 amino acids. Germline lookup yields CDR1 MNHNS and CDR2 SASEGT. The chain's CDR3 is CASQSAGGDSYEQYF. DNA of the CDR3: TGTGCCAGTCAATCTGCGGGAGGGGATTCCTACGAGCAGTACTTC.

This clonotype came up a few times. The CDR3 DNA follows: TGCGCCAGCAGCTTGACAGGGCTCGAAGCGGAGACCCAGTACTTC. Translation: CASSLTGLEAETQYF. The chain carries TRBV5-1 and TRBJ2-5; D perhaps matches TRBD1 (6 bases). The ends were cut back, 1 base at V and 5 bases at J, with 15 bases in the middle. This CDR3 region has 15 residues. Germline V lookup: CDR1 SGHRS, CDR2 YFSETQ.

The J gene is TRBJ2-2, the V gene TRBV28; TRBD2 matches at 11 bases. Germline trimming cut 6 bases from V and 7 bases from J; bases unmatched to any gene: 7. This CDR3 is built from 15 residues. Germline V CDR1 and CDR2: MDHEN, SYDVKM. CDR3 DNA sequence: TGTGCCAGCAGCCCTAGCGGGAGGTCGGGCGGGGAGCTGTTTTTT. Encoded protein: CASSPSGRSGGELFF.

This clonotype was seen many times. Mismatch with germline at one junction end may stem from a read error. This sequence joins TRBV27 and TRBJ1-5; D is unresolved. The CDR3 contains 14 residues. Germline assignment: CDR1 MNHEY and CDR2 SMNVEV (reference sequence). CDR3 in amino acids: CAGSFVGSNQPQHF. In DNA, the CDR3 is TGTGCCGGCAGTTTTGTAGGTAGCAATCAGCCCCAGCATTTT.

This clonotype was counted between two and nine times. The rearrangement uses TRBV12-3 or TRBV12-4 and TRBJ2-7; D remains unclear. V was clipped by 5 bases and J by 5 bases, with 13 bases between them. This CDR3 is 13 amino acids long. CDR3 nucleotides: TGTGCCAGCAGTCCCCGACCAAACGACGAGCAGTACTTC. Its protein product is CASSPRPNDEQYF.

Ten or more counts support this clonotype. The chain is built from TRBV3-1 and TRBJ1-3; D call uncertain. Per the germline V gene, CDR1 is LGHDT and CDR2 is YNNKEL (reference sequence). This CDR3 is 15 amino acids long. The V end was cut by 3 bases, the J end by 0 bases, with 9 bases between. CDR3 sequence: CASSQGGFSGNTIYF. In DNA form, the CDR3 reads TGTGCCAGCAGCCAGGGAGGGTTCTCTGGAAACACCATATATTTT.

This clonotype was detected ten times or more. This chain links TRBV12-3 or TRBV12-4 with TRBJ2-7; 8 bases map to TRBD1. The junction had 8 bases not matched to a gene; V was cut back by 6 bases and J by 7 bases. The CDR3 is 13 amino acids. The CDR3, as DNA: TGTGCCAGCAGCTGGGGACAGGCAAGGGAGCAGTACTTC. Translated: CASSWGQAREQYF.

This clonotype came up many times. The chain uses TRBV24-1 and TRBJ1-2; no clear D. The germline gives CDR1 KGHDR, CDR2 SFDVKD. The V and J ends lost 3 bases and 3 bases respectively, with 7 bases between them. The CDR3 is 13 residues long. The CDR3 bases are TGTGCCACCAGTGATAACCTTTACTATGGCTACACCTTC. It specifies CATSDNLYYGYTF.

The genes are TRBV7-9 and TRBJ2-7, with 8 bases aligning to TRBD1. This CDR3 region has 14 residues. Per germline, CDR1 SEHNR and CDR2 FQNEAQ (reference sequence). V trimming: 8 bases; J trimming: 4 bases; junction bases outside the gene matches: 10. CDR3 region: CASGGTGAAYEQYF. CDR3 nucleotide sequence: TGTGCCAGCGGCGGGACAGGAGCAGCGTACGAGCAGTACTTC.

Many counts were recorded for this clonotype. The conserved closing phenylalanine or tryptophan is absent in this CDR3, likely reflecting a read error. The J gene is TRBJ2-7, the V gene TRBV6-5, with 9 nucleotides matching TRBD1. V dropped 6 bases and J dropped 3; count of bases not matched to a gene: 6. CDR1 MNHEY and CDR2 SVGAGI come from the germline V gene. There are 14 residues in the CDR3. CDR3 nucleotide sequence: TGTGCCAGCAGATTGGGACAGGGAGTCTACGAGCAGTACCTC. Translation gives CASRLGQGVYEQYL.

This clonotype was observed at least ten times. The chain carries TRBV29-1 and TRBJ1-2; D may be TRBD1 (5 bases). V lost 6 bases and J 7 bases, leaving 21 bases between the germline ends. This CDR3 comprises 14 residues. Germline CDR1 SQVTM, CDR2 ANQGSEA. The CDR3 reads CSVNVEQVGAGYTF. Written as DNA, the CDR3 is TGCAGCGTGAACGTGGAACAGGTTGGGGCTGGCTACACCTTC. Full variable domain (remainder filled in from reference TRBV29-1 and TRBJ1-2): SAVISQKPSRDICQRGTSLTIQCQVDSQVTMMFWYRQQPGQSLTLIATANQGSEATYESGFVIDKFPISRPNLTFSTLTVSNMSPEDSSIYLCSVNVEQVGAGYTFGSGTRLTVV.

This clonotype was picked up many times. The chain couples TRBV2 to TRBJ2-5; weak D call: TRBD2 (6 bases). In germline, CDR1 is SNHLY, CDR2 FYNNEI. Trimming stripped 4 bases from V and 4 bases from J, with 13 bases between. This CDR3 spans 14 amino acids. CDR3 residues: CASSGTSSAETQYF. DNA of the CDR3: TGTGCCAGCAGTGGCACGTCTAGCGCAGAGACCCAGTACTTC.